This record covers a single T cell receptor beta chain. The antigen is not known. The data stem from a study of response to subunit inactivated influenza vaccine. Overall study results and limits: Each seasonal influenza vaccination recruits few new T cells, the authors suggested.

TCRdb processed the RT-PCR reads anew with MiXCR; each CDR3 protein has one entry. This table holds roughly 520,000 distinct CDR3 sequences, 25% found once. CDR1 DFQATT and CDR2 SNEGSKA come from the germline V gene (reference sequence). Trimming removed 3 bases at V and 15 bases at J, with 21 bases between. The CDR3 has 13 amino acids. This chain links TRBV20-1 with TRBJ1-5, with D possibly TRBD1 on 6 matching bases. Sequenced material: CD4+ T cells sorted from PBMCs, taken 5 days after vaccination. This TCR was sampled from a man aged 45 to 65 who received an inactivated influenza vaccine. The CDR3 loop reads CSASEDSGRGGHF. In DNA form, the CDR3 reads TGCAGTGCTAGCGAGGACTCCGGCAGGGGAGGGCATTTT.